This T cell receptor (beta chain) derives from a study of blood T cell repertoires in COVID-19. Whole-study context: PBMCs, B-cell-depleted T cells, or T cells provided the cDNA or gDNA that made up the material.

Clones were read by immunoSEQ multiplex PCR, and TCRdb kept only the in-frame ones, dropping some. The sample lists 250,000 to 350,000 clones; around 88% were seen once. V lost 2 bases and J 0 bases, leaving 18 bases between the germline ends. Germline CDR1 and CDR2: SGHRS and YFSETQ. CDR3 length equals 17 residues. V is TRBV5-1 and J is TRBJ2-7, with TRBD2 as a possible D gene (7 bases). The clonotype was recovered from a woman aged 25 to 39 who had recovered from COVID-19. Sequenced: peripheral blood. The CDR3 spells CASSLSRGALSSYEQYF. CDR3 nucleotide sequence: TGCGCCAGCAGCTTAAGTCGGGGGGCGCTGAGCTCCTACGAGCAGTACTTC.